Following are 28 T cell receptor beta chains from one sample sequenced in a study of blood T cell repertoires in COVID-19. Assay used: immunoSEQ multiplex PCR; TCRdb lists only in-frame clones, some missing. The sample shows approximately 210,000 clones, around four fifths of them seen only once. The material sequenced was peripheral blood. These TCRs come from a woman between 50 and 59 years old with acute or convalescent COVID-19.

The chain joins TRBV15 to TRBJ2-4, with 8 bases that match TRBD2. CDR1 and CDR2 (germline): LNHNV, YYDKDF (reference sequence). The length of the CDR3 is 16 residues. The V gene end was trimmed by 7 bases and the J gene end by 2 bases; junction bases not matched to a gene: 10. CDR3 sequence (DNA): TGTGCCACCAACCCGGGACTAGGGCAGTCCAAAAACATTCAGTACTTC. Translating it yields CATNPGLGQSKNIQYF.

V and J are TRBV5-8 and TRBJ2-5; TRBD2 might be the D (6 bases). The V gene's germline CDR1 is SGHTS and CDR2 YDEGEE. The CDR3 spans 16 residues. V was trimmed by 0 bases and J by 4 bases, leaving 16 bases between them. The CDR3 region has the DNA TGTGCCAGCAGCTTGGCCTTTGCGGGACCGGGAGAGACCCAGTACTTC. This codes for CASSLAFAGPGETQYF.

V gene TRBV6-5 combines with J gene TRBJ2-1; 8 bases agree with TRBD2. Germline CDR1 and CDR2: MNHEY and SVGAGI. The CDR3 sequence is 14 residues long. Trimming removed 6 bases from V and 4 bases from J; junction bases left unmatched: 5. The CDR3 region has the DNA TGTGCCAGCAGGCGGGAGGTTACATACAATGAGCAGTTCTTC. It specifies CASRREVTYNEQFF.

This clone appeared a few times. The chain couples TRBV4-2 to TRBJ1-2, with 10 bases identical to TRBD1. V lost 0 bases and J lost 7; bases outside the gene matches: 5. CDR1 and CDR2 (germline): LGHNA, YNFKEQ. There are 15 residues in the CDR3. The CDR3 spells CASSQESDRGSGYTF. The CDR3 DNA is TGTGCCAGCAGCCAAGAGTCGGACAGGGGGTCTGGCTACACCTTC.

J is TRBJ1-1 and V is TRBV19; D unresolved. The germline gives CDR1 LNHDA, CDR2 SQIVND (reference sequence). This CDR3 is 15 amino acids long. Deletions cut 5 bases from V and 0 bases from J, with 13 bases between. CDR3 loop: CASSLMDSLNTEAFF. Written as DNA, the CDR3 is TGTGCCAGTAGTCTCATGGACTCCTTGAACACTGAAGCTTTCTTT.

This chain joins TRBV7-9 and TRBJ2-7, with 7 bases fitting TRBD1. Germline V gene lookup returns CDR1 SEHNR and CDR2 FQNEAQ (reference sequence). This CDR3 is built from 17 residues. V was clipped by 5 bases and J by 6 bases; unmatched bases: 19. As DNA, the CDR3 is TGTGCCAGCAGCCCCCAAGGGGGCGGAGGCCGCCTCTCCGAGCAGTACTTC. This codes for CASSPQGGGGRLSEQYF.

The chain recombines TRBV11-2 with TRBJ2-5; 10 nucleotides agree with TRBD1. In germline, CDR1 is SGHAT, CDR2 FQNNGV. The V gene end was trimmed by 3 bases and the J gene end by 5 bases; junction bases not matched to a gene: 9. The CDR3 consists of 16 residues. The CDR3 DNA is TGTGCCAGCAGCTTTTCTAGTGGACAGGGGGGGGAGACCCAGTACTTC. Its protein is CASSFSSGQGGETQYF.

V and J are TRBV6-5 and TRBJ2-1; 7 nucleotides line up with TRBD1. The junction had 11 bases not matched to a gene; V was cut back by 11 bases and J by 4 bases. The V gene's germline CDR1 is MNHEY and CDR2 SVGAGI. The CDR3 loop spans 14 amino acids. CDR3 bases: TGTGCCCTACTTGATGGACAGGTATACAATGAGCAGTTCTTC. It specifies CALLDGQVYNEQFF.

V and J are TRBV6-4 and TRBJ2-1, with 9 bases aligning to TRBD2. J gave up 7 bases and V 4 bases, and 14 bases lay outside the gene matches. CDR1 and CDR2 from the germline V gene are MRHNA and SNTAGT. The CDR3 spans 17 residues. The CDR3: CASSADTAGGLINEQFF. CDR3 sequence (DNA): TGTGCCAGCAGTGCAGACACCGCGGGAGGGCTGATTAATGAGCAGTTCTTC.

The chain has TRBV19 and TRBJ2-5, with 8 bases identical to TRBD1. This CDR3 has 13 amino acids. Trimming at V came to 5 bases and at J to 4 bases, leaving 3 bases not matched to a gene. Per germline, CDR1 LNHDA and CDR2 SQIVND (reference sequence). The DNA for the CDR3 is TGTGCCAGTAGTCCTGGGACAGGAGAGACCCAGTACTTC. Its protein is CASSPGTGETQYF.

The chain links TRBV19 to TRBJ1-5, with 7 bases aligning to TRBD1. CDR1 LNHDA and CDR2 SQIVND come from the germline V gene (reference sequence). After removal of 4 bases from V and 6 bases from J, the junction contained 12 bases not matched to a gene. The CDR3 is made up of 16 amino acids. In DNA, the CDR3 is TGTGCCAGTAGTAGGGCAAGGGGGCTTCGGGGTCAGCCCCAGCATTTT. Protein sequence: CASSRARGLRGQPQHF.

V and J are TRBV7-9 and TRBJ2-1, with 7 bases matching TRBD2. Germline-derived CDR1 and CDR2 are SEHNR and FQNEAQ (reference sequence). The trim removed 8 bases at V and 9 bases at J, leaving 19 bases unmatched. The CDR3 loop spans 16 amino acids. CDR3 coding DNA: TGTGCCAGCTGCGGAAACGGGGGGAAAGGGATTTGTGAGCAGTTCTTC. Translating it yields CASCGNGGKGICEQFF.

V gene TRBV19 combines with J gene TRBJ2-7; D gene ambiguous. CDR3 length equals 13 residues. The germline V gene encodes CDR1 LNHDA and CDR2 SQIVND (reference sequence). V was clipped by 4 bases and J by 3 bases, with 10 bases between them. CDR3 DNA sequence: TGTGCCAGTAGTAGCCCAGGAAGCTACGAGCAGTACTTC. Translation: CASSSPGSYEQYF.

The gene calls are TRBV5-1 and TRBJ2-1, with 12 bases that match TRBD2. Per the germline V gene, CDR1 is SGHRS and CDR2 is YFSETQ. With V trimmed by 2 bases and J by 5 bases, 2 bases remained unmatched. This CDR3 spans 15 amino acids. CDR3 loop: CASSLRTSGDNEQFF. CDR3 DNA sequence: TGCGCCAGCAGCTTACGGACTAGCGGGGACAATGAGCAGTTCTTC.

The chain carries TRBV6-5 and TRBJ2-3; D uncertain. The V gene's germline CDR1 is MNHEY and CDR2 SVGAGI. Trimming stripped 2 bases from V and 0 bases from J, with 6 bases between. The CDR3 is 14 amino acids. CDR3 nucleotide sequence: TGTGCCAGCAGTTACAGCCCTAGCACAGATACGCAGTATTTT. Translation: CASSYSPSTDTQYF.

This chain links TRBV6-5 with TRBJ2-5; TRBD1 matches 9 bases. Germline CDR1 is MNHEY and CDR2 is SVGAGI. The ends lost 8 bases at V and 4 bases at J; junction bases unmatched: 11. There are 15 residues in the CDR3. The CDR3 is CASARPNRGRETQYF. The DNA for the CDR3 is TGTGCCAGCGCTCGTCCAAACAGGGGGCGAGAGACCCAGTACTTC.

The chain uses TRBV3-1 (or the pseudogene TRBV3-2) and TRBJ2-5; D might be TRBD2 (5 bases). The V gene lost 3 bases and the J gene lost 4 bases, with 6 bases spanning the gap. Looked up from germline, CDR1 is LGHDT and CDR2 is YNNKEL (reference sequence). This CDR3 region has 12 residues. The CDR3 DNA reads TGTGCCAGCAGCCAGAGGGTAGAGACCCAGTACTTC. Amino acid sequence: CASSQRVETQYF.

The chain carries TRBV28 and TRBJ2-3, with D possibly TRBD2 on 6 matching bases. Trimming removed 6 bases from V and 2 bases from J, with 12 bases in between. Germline loops: CDR1 MDHEN, CDR2 SYDVKM. The CDR3 extends over 14 amino acids. CDR3 bases: TGTGCCAGCAGGGGCGGGACCTACACAGATACGCAGTATTTT. Translating gives CASRGGTYTDTQYF.

V and J are TRBV5-1 and TRBJ1-2; the match to TRBD1 covers 8 bases. CDR3 length equals 15 residues. CDR1 is SGHRS and CDR2 is YFSETQ in the germline V gene. Trimming cost V 4 bases and J 8 bases; bases outside gene matches: 13. This CDR3 is CASSPGTGAGGGYTF. In DNA, the CDR3 is TGCGCCAGCAGCCCGGGGACAGGTGCTGGGGGAGGCTACACCTTC.

This chain links TRBV6-5 with TRBJ2-5; D perhaps matches TRBD2 (5 bases). Germline V gene data show CDR1 as MNHEY and CDR2 as SVGAGI. CDR3 length: 14 amino acids. The germline V and J ends were trimmed by 6 bases and 5 bases, with 16 bases remaining between them. This chain's CDR3 is CASSPGSLRETQYF. The CDR3 DNA sequence: TGTGCCAGCAGCCCGGGGTCGCTCAGGGAGACCCAGTACTTC.

This clone was seen a handful of times. The J gene is TRBJ1-1, the V gene TRBV6-1; D gene unclear. Trimming pared 3 bases from V and 4 bases from J, leaving 12 bases between. The CDR3 totals 14 residues. From germline, CDR1 is MNHNS and CDR2 SASEGT. The CDR3 DNA follows: TGTGCCAGCAGTGAGGTGTCTGCGGGCACTGAAGCTTTCTTT. Its protein product is CASSEVSAGTEAFF.

This clone was recorded only once. The J gene is TRBJ2-7, the V gene TRBV27; TRBD2 might be the D (5 bases). The CDR3 covers 15 residues. V lost 6 bases, J lost 2 bases, and 17 bases lay in between. Germline V gene data show CDR1 as MNHEY and CDR2 as SMNVEV (reference sequence). The chain's CDR3 is CASSVEASYPYEQYF. DNA for the CDR3: TGTGCCAGCAGCGTGGAGGCGTCCTACCCCTACGAGCAGTACTTC.

The chain is built from TRBV3-1 (or the pseudogene TRBV3-2) and TRBJ2-7; 12 bases map to TRBD1. V lost 4 bases to trimming and J lost 6 bases; unmatched junction nucleotides: 7. This CDR3 has 15 amino acids. Germline V lookup: CDR1 LGHDT, CDR2 YNNKEL (reference sequence). In nucleotides, the CDR3 is TGTGCCAGCAGCCCGTACCCGGGACAGGGGGCCGAGCAGTACTTC. Translation gives CASSPYPGQGAEQYF.

This clone appeared once. V usage is TRBV19 and J usage is TRBJ2-1, with 7 bases aligning to TRBD1. From germline, CDR1 is LNHDA and CDR2 SQIVND (reference sequence). The CDR3 is 15 amino acids. The junction had 4 bases not matched to a gene; V was cut back by 5 bases and J by 0 bases. The CDR3 region has the DNA TGTGCCAGTAGTTTACAGGGGCGCTCCTACAATGAGCAGTTCTTC. Amino acids: CASSLQGRSYNEQFF.

The rearrangement links TRBV24-1 to TRBJ2-2; the D is unclear. The V end was cut by 4 bases, the J end by 2 bases, with 7 bases between. Germline V gene lookup returns CDR1 KGHDR and CDR2 SFDVKD. CDR3 size: 14 residues. The CDR3 here is CATSDLINTGELFF. The CDR3 region has the DNA TGTGCCACCAGTGACCTTATAAACACCGGGGAGCTGTTTTTT.

This chain links TRBV13 with TRBJ1-2, with 7 bases fitting TRBD1. CDR1 and CDR2 (germline): PRHDT, FYEKMQ (reference sequence). V shed 4 bases, J shed 4 bases, and the junction held 12 bases outside the gene matches. The CDR3 has 16 residues. The CDR3 bases are TGTGCCAGCAGCTCGAAAAACACAGGGGCCCTCTATGGCTACACCTTC. Translating gives CASSSKNTGALYGYTF.

V and J are TRBV27 and TRBJ1-1, with a weak D call TRBD1 (5 bases). CDR1 is MNHEY and CDR2 is SMNVEV in the germline V gene (reference sequence). Trimming left V 10 bases short and J 2 bases short, with 20 bases between. This CDR3 comprises 15 residues. The CDR3 DNA is TGTGCCACCACCCCCACAGGCTACCCTAACACTGAAGCTTTCTTT. Translated, it gives CATTPTGYPNTEAFF.

For the CDR3, the DNA is TGTGCCAGCAGCTTTATCGGGTTAGCGGGAGAAGGAGAGACCCAGTACTTC. As protein: CASSFIGLAGEGETQYF. The chain carries TRBV5-4 and TRBJ2-5, with 9 positions matching TRBD2. The CDR3 consists of 17 residues. The junction had 12 bases not matched to a gene; V was cut back by 2 bases and J by 4 bases. Germline V gene lookup returns CDR1 SGHNT and CDR2 YYREEE (reference sequence). Using reference TRBV5-4 and TRBJ2-5 for the parts outside the CDR3, the full variable domain is ETGVTQSPTHLIKTRGQQVTLRCSSQSGHNTVSWYQQALGQGPQFIFQYYREEENGRGNFPPRFSGLQFPNYSSELNVNALELDDSALYLCASSFIGLAGEGETQYFGPGTRLLVL.